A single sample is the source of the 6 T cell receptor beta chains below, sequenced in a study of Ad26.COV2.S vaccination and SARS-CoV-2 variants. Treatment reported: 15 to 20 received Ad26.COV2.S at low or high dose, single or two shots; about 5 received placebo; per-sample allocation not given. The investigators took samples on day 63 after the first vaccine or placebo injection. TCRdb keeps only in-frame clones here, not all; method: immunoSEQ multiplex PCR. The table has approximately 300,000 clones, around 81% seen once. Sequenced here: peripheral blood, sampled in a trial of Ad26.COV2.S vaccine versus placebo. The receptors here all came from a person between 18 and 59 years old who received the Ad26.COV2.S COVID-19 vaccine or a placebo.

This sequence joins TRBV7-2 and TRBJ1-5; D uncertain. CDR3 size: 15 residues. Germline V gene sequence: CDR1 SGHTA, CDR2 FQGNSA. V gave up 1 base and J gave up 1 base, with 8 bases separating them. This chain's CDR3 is CASSLDRRSNQPQHF. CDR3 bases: TGTGCCAGCAGCTTAGATAGACGAAGCAATCAGCCCCAGCATTTT.

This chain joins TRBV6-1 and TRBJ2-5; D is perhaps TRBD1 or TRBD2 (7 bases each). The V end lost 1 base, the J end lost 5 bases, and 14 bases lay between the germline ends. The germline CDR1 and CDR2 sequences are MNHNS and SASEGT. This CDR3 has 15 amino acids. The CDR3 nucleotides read TGTGCCAGCAGTGAAGGCGGGGGACAGCGTGAGACCCAGTACTTC. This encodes CASSEGGGQRETQYF.

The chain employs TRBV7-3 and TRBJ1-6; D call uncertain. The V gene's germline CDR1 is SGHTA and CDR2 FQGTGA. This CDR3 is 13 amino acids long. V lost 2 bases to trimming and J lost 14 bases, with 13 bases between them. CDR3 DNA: TGTGCCAGCAGCTTACAGATGGGAGGCACCCTCCACTTT. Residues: CASSLQMGGTLHF.

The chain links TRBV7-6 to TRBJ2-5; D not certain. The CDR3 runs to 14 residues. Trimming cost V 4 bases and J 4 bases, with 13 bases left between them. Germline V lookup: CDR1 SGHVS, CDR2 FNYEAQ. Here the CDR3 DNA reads TGTGCCAGCAGCTACCACGCCAAGTCAGAGACCCAGTACTTC. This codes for CASSYHAKSETQYF.

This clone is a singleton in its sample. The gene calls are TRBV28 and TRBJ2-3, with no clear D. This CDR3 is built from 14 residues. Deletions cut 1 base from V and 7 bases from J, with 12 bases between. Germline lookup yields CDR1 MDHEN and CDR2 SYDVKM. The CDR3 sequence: CASSLSLSPYTQYF. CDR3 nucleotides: TGTGCCAGCAGTTTATCCCTCTCTCCATATACGCAGTATTTT.

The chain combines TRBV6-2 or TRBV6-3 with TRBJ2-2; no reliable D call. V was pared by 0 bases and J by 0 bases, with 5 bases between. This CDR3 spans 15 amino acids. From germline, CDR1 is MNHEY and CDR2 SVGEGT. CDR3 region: CASSYSATNTGELFF. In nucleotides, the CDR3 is TGTGCCAGCAGTTACTCTGCTACGAACACCGGGGAGCTGTTTTTT.